Listed here are 17 T cell receptor beta chains from one sample, sequenced in a study of T cells in Graves' hyperthyroidism and ophthalmopathy. Template material for amplifying TCR beta CDR3 regions consisted of RNA transcripts. Primed by the HTBI set, a first-round RT-PCR was run on the TCR CDR3. TCRdb recomputed calls from the multiplex PCR reads with MiXCR, one row per CDR3 protein. The sample records 480,000 or so distinct CDR3 sequences, approximately 49% being singletons. The sample taken for sequencing was peripheral blood or thyroid tissue (not recorded which). Receptors originate from an adult woman with Graves' disease, either hyperthyroidism or ophthalmopathy (not recorded which).

Worth noting for this clonotype: The germline gene is not matched at one end of the junction; a read error may be the cause. The chain employs TRBV7-7 and TRBJ2-5; 10 nucleotides align to TRBD1. The length of the CDR3 is 17 residues. CDR1 and CDR2 (germline): SSHAT, FNYEAQ (reference sequence). CDR3 in DNA: TGTGCTAGCAGCTTAGGAAGGACAGGGGGATACCAAGAGACCCAGTACTTC. Its protein is CASSLGRTGGYQETQYF.

V usage is TRBV14 and J usage is TRBJ1-3, with D hard to call. The CDR3 is made up of 15 amino acids. Germline V lookup: CDR1 SGHDN, CDR2 FVKESK. Deletions cut 1 base from V and 0 bases from J, with 7 bases between. The CDR3 DNA follows: TGTGCCAGCAGCCAAGCAGGCTACTCTGGAAACACCATATATTTT. It encodes CASSQAGYSGNTIYF.

The CDR3: CASSQQGINQPQHF. CDR3 nucleotides: TGTGCCAGTAGTCAACAGGGAATCAATCAGCCCCAGCATTTT. The chain has TRBV19 and TRBJ1-5, with TRBD1 as a possible D gene (6 bases). This CDR3 comprises 14 residues. Germline V gene data show CDR1 as LNHDA and CDR2 as SQIVND (reference sequence). V dropped 5 bases and J dropped 3 bases, with 11 bases sitting between them.

In this sample, this clonotype turned up many times. V usage is TRBV20-1 and J usage is TRBJ1-6; 8 bases align to TRBD1. V was pared by 8 bases and J by 10 bases, with 13 bases of the junction left unmatched. CDR3 length equals 14 residues. Germline V gene sequence: CDR1 DFQATT, CDR2 SNEGSKA (reference sequence). Here the CDR3 reads CSPRTGINGSPLHF. The CDR3 coding sequence is TGCAGTCCAAGGACAGGGATCAACGGATCACCCCTCCACTTT.

This chain connects TRBV7-8 to TRBJ1-2; a weak D match, TRBD1 (5 bases). The CDR3 spans 14 residues. Germline loops: CDR1 SGHVS, CDR2 FQNEAQ. Trimming took off 3 bases at V and 11 bases at J, with 19 bases between the two ends. This chain's CDR3 is CASSFRPLSGGYTF. DNA of the CDR3: TGTGCCAGCAGCTTCCGCCCTCTTAGCGGGGGGTACACCTTC.

This clonotype was counted a few times. The V call is TRBV20-1, the J call TRBJ1-6; TRBD1 matches at 7 bases. After removal of 3 bases from V and 10 bases from J, the junction contained 3 bases not matched to a gene. The germline V gene encodes CDR1 DFQATT and CDR2 SNEGSKA (reference sequence). This CDR3 region has 12 residues. The CDR3 protein is CSASQGVSPLHF. CDR3 in DNA: TGCAGTGCTAGTCAGGGGGTGTCACCCCTCCACTTT.

This clonotype was observed a few times. Compared with germline, one end of the junction differs, possibly owing to a read error. The rearrangement uses TRBV6-6 and TRBJ1-6, with D perhaps TRBD1 (5 bases). Germline CDR1 MNHNY, CDR2 SVGAGI (reference sequence). The CDR3 consists of 14 residues. The CDR3: CASSQGLYDSPLHF. The CDR3 DNA reads as TGTGCCAGCAGTCAGGGACTCTATGATTCACCCCTCCACTTT.

This clonotype has a count of ten or more. A junction end diverges from the germline sequence, so it may reflect a read error. The V call is TRBV5-1, the J call TRBJ1-1; no definite D call. The CDR3 consists of 11 residues. Germline CDR1 and CDR2: SGHRS and YFSETQ. The CDR3 spells CASSLGAEAFF. The CDR3 DNA follows: TGTGCCAGCAGTTTGGGCGCTGAAGCTTTCTTT.

This clonotype was counted many times. This rearrangement joins TRBV20-1 to TRBJ1-4; TRBD1 might be the D (5 bases). Germline lookup yields CDR1 DFQATT and CDR2 SNEGSKA (reference sequence). The CDR3 covers 13 residues. V lost 6 bases and J lost 3, with 11 bases in between. CDR3 sequence reads: CSAGGLSNEKLFF. The DNA for the CDR3 is TGCAGTGCGGGGGGTTTGTCTAATGAAAAACTGTTTTTT.

This chain connects TRBV2 to TRBJ1-5, with 8 bases that match TRBD1. There are 16 residues in the CDR3. V shed 8 bases, J shed 2 bases, and the junction held 11 bases outside the gene matches. Looked up from germline, CDR1 is SNHLY and CDR2 is FYNNEI. The CDR3 loop is CASGQGPGAGNQPQHF. The CDR3 DNA is TGTGCCAGCGGACAGGGTCCGGGAGCAGGCAATCAGCCCCAGCATTTT.

The CDR3 nucleotides are TGTGCCAGCACCCCACAGGGGAGTCCTGGGTTGAACTATGGCTACACCTTC. The encoded protein is CASTPQGSPGLNYGYTF. This chain uses TRBV6-1 with TRBJ1-2; 7 bases align to TRBD1. The CDR3 extends over 17 amino acids. J lost 2 bases, V lost 7 bases, and 16 bases had no gene match. Germline V gene sequence: CDR1 MNHNS, CDR2 SASEGT.

This clonotype was detected only a few times. The CDR3 bases are TGTGCCAGCAGCCAGAGTAGATACGAGCAGTACTTC. This gives the protein CASSQSRYEQYF. The genes are TRBV3-1 and TRBJ2-7; no definite D call. This CDR3 is built from 12 residues. The ends were cut back, 3 bases at V and 4 bases at J, with 7 bases in the middle. CDR1 and CDR2 from the germline V gene are LGHDT and YNNKEL (reference sequence).

This chain joins TRBV20-1 and TRBJ2-7; TRBD2 agrees at 7 bases. The length of the CDR3 is 15 residues. Germline V CDR1 and CDR2: DFQATT, SNEGSKA (reference sequence). V dropped 1 base and J dropped 5; count of bases not matched to a gene: 11. The CDR3 here is CSARVLGLQSNEQYF. The CDR3, as DNA: TGCAGTGCTAGAGTTTTGGGACTACAATCGAACGAGCAGTACTTC.

The V call is TRBV7-9, the J call TRBJ1-1; no clear D gene. The CDR3 runs 16 residues. Trimming stripped 7 bases from V and 1 base from J, with 19 bases between. The germline gives CDR1 SEHNR, CDR2 FQNEAQ (reference sequence). CDR3 in amino acids: CASTVTAGGGNTEAFF. CDR3 bases: TGTGCCAGCACAGTAACAGCGGGTGGTGGGAACACTGAAGCTTTCTTT.

J is TRBJ2-2 and V is TRBV7-8; D unresolved. Trimming stripped 1 base from V and 3 bases from J, with 9 bases between. CDR3 length: 15 amino acids. Germline V gene sequence: CDR1 SGHVS, CDR2 FQNEAQ. The CDR3 spells CASSLVDTDTGELFF. CDR3 DNA sequence: TGTGCCAGCAGCTTAGTTGACACCGACACCGGGGAGCTGTTTTTT.

V is TRBV6-1 and J is TRBJ2-5, with a tentative D call TRBD1 (6 bases). Germline V gene data show CDR1 as MNHNS and CDR2 as SASEGT. This CDR3 is 15 amino acids long. Trimming left V 6 bases short and J 9 bases short, with 23 bases between. Here the CDR3 DNA reads TGTGCCAGCAGCGCGACAGGAAGGTTTAATCAGCCCCAGTACTTC. Its translation: CASSATGRFNQPQYF.

The gene calls are TRBV10-3 and TRBJ2-5; 7 bases map to TRBD2. This CDR3 spans 13 amino acids. Germline V gene lookup returns CDR1 ENHRY and CDR2 SYGVKD. J lost 7 bases, V lost 10 bases, and 12 bases had no gene match. For the CDR3, the DNA is TGTGCCACCCATACTAGCGAAGGTGGGACCCAGTACTTC. Its translation: CATHTSEGGTQYF.